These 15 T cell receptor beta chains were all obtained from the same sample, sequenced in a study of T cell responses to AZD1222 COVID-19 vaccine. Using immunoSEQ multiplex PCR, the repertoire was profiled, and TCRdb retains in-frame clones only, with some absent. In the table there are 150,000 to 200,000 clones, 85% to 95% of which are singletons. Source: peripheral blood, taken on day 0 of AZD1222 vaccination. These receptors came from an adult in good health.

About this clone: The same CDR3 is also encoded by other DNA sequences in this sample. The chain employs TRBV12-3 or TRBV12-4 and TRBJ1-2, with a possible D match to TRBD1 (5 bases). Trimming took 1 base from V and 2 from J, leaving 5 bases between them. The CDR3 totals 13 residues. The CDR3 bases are TGTGCCAGCAGTTTAGGGGGGAACTATGGCTACACCTTC. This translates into CASSLGGNYGYTF.

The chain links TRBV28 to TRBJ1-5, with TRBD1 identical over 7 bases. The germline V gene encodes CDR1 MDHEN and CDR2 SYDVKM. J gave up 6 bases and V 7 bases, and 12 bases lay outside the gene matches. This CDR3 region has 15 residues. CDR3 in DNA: TGTGCCAGCACCTTAGACAGGGCTGGGGGTCAGCCCCAGCATTTT. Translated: CASTLDRAGGQPQHF. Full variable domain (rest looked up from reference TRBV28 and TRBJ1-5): DVKVTQSSRYLVKRTGEKVFLECVQDMDHENMFWYRQDPGLGLRLIYFSYDVKMKEKGDIPEGYSVSREKKERFSLILESASTNQTSMYLCASTLDRAGGQPQHFGDGTRLSIL.

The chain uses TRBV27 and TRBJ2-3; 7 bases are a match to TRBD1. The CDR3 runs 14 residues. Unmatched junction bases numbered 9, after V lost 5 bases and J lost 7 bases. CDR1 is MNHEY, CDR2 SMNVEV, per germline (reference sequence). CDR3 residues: CASSPAGTAYTQYF. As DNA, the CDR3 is TGTGCCAGCAGTCCGGCCGGGACAGCTTATACGCAGTATTTT.

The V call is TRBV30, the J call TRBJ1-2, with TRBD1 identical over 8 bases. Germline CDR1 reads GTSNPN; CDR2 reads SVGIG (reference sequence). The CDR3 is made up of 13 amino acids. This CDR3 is CARNRQGTYGYTF. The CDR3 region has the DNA TGTGCTCGAAATCGACAGGGGACCTATGGCTACACCTTC.

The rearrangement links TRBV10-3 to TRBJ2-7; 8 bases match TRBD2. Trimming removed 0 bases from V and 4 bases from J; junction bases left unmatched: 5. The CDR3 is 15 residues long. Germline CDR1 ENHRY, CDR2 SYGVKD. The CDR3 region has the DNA TGTGCCATCAGTGAGTCGAGCGGGAGAGGTTACGAGCAGTACTTC. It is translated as CAISESSGRGYEQYF.

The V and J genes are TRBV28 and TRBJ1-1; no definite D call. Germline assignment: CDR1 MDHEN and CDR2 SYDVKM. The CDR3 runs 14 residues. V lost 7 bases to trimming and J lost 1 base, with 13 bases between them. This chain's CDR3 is CASTPGGGNTEAFF. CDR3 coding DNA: TGTGCCAGCACTCCCGGCGGAGGGAACACTGAAGCTTTCTTT.

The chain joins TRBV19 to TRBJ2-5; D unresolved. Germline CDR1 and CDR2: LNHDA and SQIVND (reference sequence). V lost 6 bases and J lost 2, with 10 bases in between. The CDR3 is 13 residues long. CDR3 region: CASRPGQQETQYF. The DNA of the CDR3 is TGTGCCAGTAGGCCAGGTCAGCAAGAGACCCAGTACTTC. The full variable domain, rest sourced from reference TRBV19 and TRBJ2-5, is DGGITQSPKYLFRKEGQNVTLSCEQNLNHDAMYWYRQDPGQGLRLIYYSQIVNDFQKGDIAEGYSVSREKKESFPLTVTSAQKNPTAFYLCASRPGQQETQYFGPGTRLLVL.

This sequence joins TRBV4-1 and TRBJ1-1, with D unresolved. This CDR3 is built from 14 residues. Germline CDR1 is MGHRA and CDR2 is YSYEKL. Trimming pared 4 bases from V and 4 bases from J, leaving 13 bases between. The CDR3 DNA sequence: TGCGCCAGCAGCCCCGGGCTTGTGAGCACTGAAGCTTTCTTT. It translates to CASSPGLVSTEAFF.

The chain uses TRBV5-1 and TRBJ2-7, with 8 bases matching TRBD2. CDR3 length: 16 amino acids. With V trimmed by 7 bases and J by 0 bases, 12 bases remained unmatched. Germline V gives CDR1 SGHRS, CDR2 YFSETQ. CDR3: CASAIAGRRASYEQYF. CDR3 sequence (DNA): TGCGCCAGCGCCATAGCGGGACGAAGGGCCTCCTACGAGCAGTACTTC.

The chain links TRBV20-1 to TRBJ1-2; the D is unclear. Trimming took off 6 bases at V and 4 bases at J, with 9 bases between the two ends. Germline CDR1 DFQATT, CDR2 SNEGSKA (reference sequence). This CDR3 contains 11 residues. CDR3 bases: TGCAGTGCAACGGGTCTCTATGGCTACACCTTC. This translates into CSATGLYGYTF.

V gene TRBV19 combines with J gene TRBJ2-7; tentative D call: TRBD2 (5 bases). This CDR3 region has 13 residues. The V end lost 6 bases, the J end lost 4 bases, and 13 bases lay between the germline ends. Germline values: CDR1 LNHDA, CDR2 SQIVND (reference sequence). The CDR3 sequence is CASRRTATYEQYF. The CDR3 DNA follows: TGTGCCAGTAGGAGGACTGCGACTTACGAGCAGTACTTC.

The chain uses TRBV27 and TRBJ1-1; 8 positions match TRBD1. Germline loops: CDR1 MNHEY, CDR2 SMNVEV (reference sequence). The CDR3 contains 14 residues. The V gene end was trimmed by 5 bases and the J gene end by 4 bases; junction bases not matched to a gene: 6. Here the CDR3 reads CASSDDRGGTEAFF. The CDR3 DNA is TGTGCCAGCAGTGACGACAGGGGAGGCACTGAAGCTTTCTTT.

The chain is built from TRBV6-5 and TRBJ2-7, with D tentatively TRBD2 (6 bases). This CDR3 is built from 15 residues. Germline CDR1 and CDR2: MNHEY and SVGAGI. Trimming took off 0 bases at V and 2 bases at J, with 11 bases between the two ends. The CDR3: CASSYSTSSPYEQYF. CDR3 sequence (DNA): TGTGCCAGCAGTTACTCCACTAGCAGTCCCTACGAGCAGTACTTC.

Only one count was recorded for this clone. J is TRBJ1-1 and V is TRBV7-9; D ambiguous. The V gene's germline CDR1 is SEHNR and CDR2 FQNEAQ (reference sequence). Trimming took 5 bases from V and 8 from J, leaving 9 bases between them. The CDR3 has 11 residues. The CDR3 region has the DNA TGTGCCAGCAGCCTCCCGGGGGAAGCTTTCTTT. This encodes CASSLPGEAFF.

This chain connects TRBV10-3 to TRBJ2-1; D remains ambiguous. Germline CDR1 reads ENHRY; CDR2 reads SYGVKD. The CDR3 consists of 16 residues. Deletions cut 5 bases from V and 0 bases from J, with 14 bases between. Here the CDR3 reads CAISPARGSSYNEQFF. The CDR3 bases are TGTGCCATCAGTCCGGCGCGCGGTAGCTCCTACAATGAGCAGTTCTTC.